These T cell receptor beta chains were read from a single sample in a study of blood T cell repertoires in COVID-19. Some clones are missing from TCRdb's copy, which holds only in-frame ones; the method was immunoSEQ multiplex PCR. Of approximately 37,000 clones in the sample, 85% to 90% were seen once. Sequencing was carried out using peripheral blood. The receptors were gathered from a man aged 45-65 years in a cohort sampled during active COVID-19. CDR3s include the opening cysteine and the closing phenylalanine or tryptophan. A clone size is listed for some rows: how often the clone was seen (once, few, many), or a class if it is expanded.

>15|TRBV24-1|NA|TRBJ2-2
CATSPDIWSTGELFF
>12|TRBV10-3|NA|TRBJ1-2
CAISFQDYGYTF
>18|TRBV21-1|NA|TRBJ2-3
CASSKLGLAGFSTDTQYF
>13|TRBV9|NA|TRBJ2-3
CASSDLLVDTQYF
>11|TRBV2|few|TRBJ2-1
CASLLAEEQFF
>14|TRBV19|once|TRBJ2-5
CASSTHREQETQYF
>15|TRBV19|NA|TRBJ1-5
CASSTGTRSNQPQHF
>14|TRBV11-1|NA|TRBJ2-2
CASSPGQRVGELFF
>15|TRBV7-7|NA|TRBJ2-1
CASSRGLAGDNEQFF
>14|TRBV6-5|NA|TRBJ1-3
CASSQGRSGNTIYF
>14|TRBV7-3|NA|TRBJ2-5
CASSFGGSPETQYF
>15|TRBV5-1|NA|TRBJ2-5
CASSLRDRSKETQYF
>14|TRBV19|NA|TRBJ1-1
CASTLGQGATEAFF
>16|TRBV23-1|NA|TRBJ1-5
CASRTTATGYNQPQHF
>15|TRBV7-9|NA|TRBJ1-1
CASSLLRLSNTEAFF
>18|TRBV6-1|NA|TRBJ2-6
CASSARATSYSGANVLTF
>13|TRBV4-1|NA|TRBJ2-3
CASSQVPGDTQYF
>11|TRBV10-3|NA|TRBJ2-1
CAISRGTEQFF
>15|TRBV24-1|NA|TRBJ1-2
CATSASGSFSYGYTF
>12|TRBV29-1|NA|TRBJ1-1
CSGGPQGTEAFF
>14|TRBV2|once|TRBJ1-5
CASRSETDIQPQHF
>13|TRBV7-2|NA|TRBJ2-2
CASSLVGPGELFF
>13|TRBV5-6|few|TRBJ2-7
CASRPDSSYEQYF
>16|TRBV18|NA|TRBJ1-5
CASSPPGWGGNQPQHF
>14|TRBV5-4|NA|TRBJ2-1
CASSLAGRYNEQFF
>13|TRBV12-3/TRBV12-4|NA|TRBJ1-1
CASSLGRNSEAFF
>15|TRBV5-8|NA|TRBJ1-3
CASSFDRAGGNTIYF
>13|TRBV9|NA|TRBJ2-5
CASTGTDQETQYF
>17|TRBV28|NA|TRBJ2-1
CASSFPADRASYNEQFF
>17|TRBV4-3|NA|TRBJ2-3
CASSQGGPGTSGTSQYF
>15|TRBV7-6|NA|TRBJ1-1
CASSAGGQGTTEAFF
>18|TRBV5-5|NA|TRBJ2-2
CASSLSGTSGGGTGELFF
>16|TRBV11-3|NA|TRBJ2-5
CASSLPLAGGQETQYF
>12|TRBV12-3/TRBV12-4|few|TRBJ2-7
CASRADSYEQYF
>15|TRBV30|NA|TRBJ1-1
CAWSAHHSLGTEAFF
>12|TRBV1|NA|TRBJ1-2
CTSSQDRYGYTF
>13|TRBV24-1|NA|TRBJ2-4
CATNGGAGNIQYF
>14|TRBV7-9|NA|TRBJ2-1
CASSFRDLVNEQFF
>16|TRBV28|few|TRBJ2-5
CASSHQQGAGQETQYF
>14|TRBV9|NA|TRBJ2-7
CASSAGPQVHEQYF
>15|TRBV6-5|NA|TRBJ1-1
CASSFPGTANTEAFF
>12|TRBV3-1/TRBV3-2|NA|TRBJ2-1
CASSPGGDEQFF
>12|TRBV10-3|NA|TRBJ2-1
CAIRTSDNEQFF
>15|TRBV5-1|NA|TRBJ2-5
CASSLNGGQGETQYF